This TCR beta chain was sequenced in a study of tumor-infiltrating lymphocytes in localized non-small cell lung cancer. Profiled with immunoSEQ multiplex PCR; TCRdb holds only in-frame clones, not every one. The profile shows about 16,000 clones, 55% to 75% of them singletons. Sequencing was done on a sample of lung tumor tissue. The source is a human donor with non-small cell lung cancer.

CDR3 region: CASSFDSVSQETQYF. The CDR3 coding sequence is TGTGCCAGCAGTTTCGACAGTGTATCACAAGAGACCCAGTACTTC. The chain joins TRBV28 to TRBJ2-5, with TRBD1 as a possible D gene (5 bases). This CDR3 spans 15 amino acids. Trimming stripped 3 bases from V and 2 bases from J, with 13 bases between. Germline V gene sequence: CDR1 MDHEN, CDR2 SYDVKM.